The 3 T cell receptor beta chains below all came from one sample that was sequenced in a study of T cell responses to AZD1222 COVID-19 vaccine. Here immunoSEQ multiplex PCR was the method, and the copy in TCRdb shows in-frame clones only, minus some. The sample comprises more than 120,000 clones, around nine tenths of which are singletons, and approximately 9% rests with the top ten. The material sequenced was peripheral blood, taken 28 days after the second AZD1222 dose. The receptor source for this set is an adult who received the AZD1222 COVID-19 vaccine.

The chain has TRBV20-1 and TRBJ2-3; possibly TRBD2 for D (5 bases). The CDR3 runs 15 residues. Looked up from germline, CDR1 is DFQATT and CDR2 is SNEGSKA (reference sequence). The germline V and J ends were trimmed by 3 bases and 2 bases, with 15 bases remaining between them. The CDR3 sequence is CSASFGKLLTDTQYF. The CDR3 nucleotides are TGCAGTGCTAGTTTCGGGAAGTTACTCACAGATACGCAGTATTTT.

The chain uses TRBV28 and TRBJ1-1, with D tentatively TRBD1 (6 bases). Germline loops: CDR1 MDHEN, CDR2 SYDVKM. The V and J ends lost 6 bases and 1 base respectively, with 12 bases between them. This CDR3 is built from 14 residues. The CDR3 DNA reads TGTGCCAGCAGACACAGGGTCCGGAACACTGAAGCTTTCTTT. This encodes CASRHRVRNTEAFF.

This chain links TRBV7-2 with TRBJ1-1; the D gene is possibly TRBD1 (5 bases). The CDR3 length is 14 residues. Trimming pared 5 bases from V and 5 bases from J, leaving 15 bases between. The V gene's germline CDR1 is SGHTA and CDR2 FQGNSA. CDR3 protein: CASSPGGTWTEAFF. The DNA for the CDR3 is TGTGCCAGCAGCCCGGGTGGGACGTGGACTGAAGCTTTCTTT.